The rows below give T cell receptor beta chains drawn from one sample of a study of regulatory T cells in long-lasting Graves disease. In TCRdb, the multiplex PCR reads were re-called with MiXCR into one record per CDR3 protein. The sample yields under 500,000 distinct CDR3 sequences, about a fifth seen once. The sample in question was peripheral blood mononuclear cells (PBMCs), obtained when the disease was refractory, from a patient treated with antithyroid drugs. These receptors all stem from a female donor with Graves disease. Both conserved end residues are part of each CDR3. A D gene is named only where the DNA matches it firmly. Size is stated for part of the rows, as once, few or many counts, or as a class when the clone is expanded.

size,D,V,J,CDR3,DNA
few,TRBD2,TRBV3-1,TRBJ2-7,CASSQEIAGEWEQYF,TGTGCCAGCAGCCAAGAAATAGCGGGAGAGTGGGAGCAGTACTTC
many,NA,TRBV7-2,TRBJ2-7,CASSLRGSHRYEQYF,TGTGCCAGCAGCTTGAGAGGGAGCCACCGATACGAGCAGTACTTC
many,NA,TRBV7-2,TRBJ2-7,CASSLVSHEQYF,TGTGCCAGCAGCTTAGTGAGTCACGAGCAGTACTTC
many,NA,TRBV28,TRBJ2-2,CASSPGTRTNTGELFF,TGTGCCAGCAGTCCCGGGACGAGAACGAACACCGGGGAGCTGTTTTTT
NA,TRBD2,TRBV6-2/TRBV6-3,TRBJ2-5,CASSYSGLAGGRTQYF,TGTGCCAGCAGTTACTCGGGTCTAGCGGGAGGGAGGACCCAGTACTTC
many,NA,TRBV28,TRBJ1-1,CASSLIFTEAFF,TGTGCCAGCAGTTTGATCTTCACTGAAGCTTTCTTT
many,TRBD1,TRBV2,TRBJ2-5,CASSDPGQGWETQYF,TGTGCCAGCAGTGATCCGGGACAGGGATGGGAGACCCAGTACTTC
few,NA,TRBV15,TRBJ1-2,CATSRDLGEGYTF,TGTGCCACCAGCAGAGATCTTGGGGAGGGCTACACCTTC
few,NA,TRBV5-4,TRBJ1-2,CASSLFGSYGYTF,TGTGCCAGCAGCTTGTTCGGCAGCTATGGCTACACCTTC
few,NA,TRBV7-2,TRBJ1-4,CASSLALTRWGENEKLFF,TGTGCCAGCAGCTTAGCCCTGACTCGGTGGGGTGAGAATGAAAAACTGTTTTTT
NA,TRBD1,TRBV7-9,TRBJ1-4,CPSSSQGEGIEKLFF,TGTCCCAGCAGCTCTCAGGGGGAAGGAATAGAAAAACTGTTTTTT
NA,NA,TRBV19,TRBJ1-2,CASSIDQGGYGYTF,TGTGCCAGTAGTATAGATCAGGGCGGCTATGGCTACACCTTC
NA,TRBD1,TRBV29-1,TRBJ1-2,CSVEDRGRQGSGYTF,TGCAGCGTTGAGGACAGGGGCCGGCAGGGCAGTGGCTACACCTTC
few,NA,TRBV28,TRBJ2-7,CASSSGGEYEQYF,TGTGCCAGCAGTTCAGGAGGGGAGTACGAGCAGTACTTC
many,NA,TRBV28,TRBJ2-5,CASSPEELRQETQYF,TGTGCCAGCAGCCCCGAGGAATTGCGTCAAGAGACCCAGTACTTC
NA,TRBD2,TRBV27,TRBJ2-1,CASSLGGLAFYNEQFF,TGTGCCAGCAGCTTAGGAGGACTAGCATTCTACAATGAGCAGTTCTTC
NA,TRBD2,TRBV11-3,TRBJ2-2,CASSLLAGAHGELFF,TGTGCCAGCAGCCTACTAGCGGGAGCCCACGGGGAGCTGTTTTTT
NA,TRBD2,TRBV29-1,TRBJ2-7,CSVEDRDSGSPQEQYF,TGCAGCGTTGAAGATAGGGATAGCGGGAGTCCGCAGGAGCAGTACTTC
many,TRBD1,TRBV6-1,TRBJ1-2,CASGTVYGYTF,TGTGCCAGCGGGACAGTCTATGGCTACACCTTC
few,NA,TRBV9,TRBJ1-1,CASSVGGVRSEAFF,TGTGCCAGCAGCGTGGGAGGTGTGAGGTCTGAAGCTTTCTTT
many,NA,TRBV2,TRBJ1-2,CASLPRQAPAGYTF,TGTGCCAGCTTGCCGAGACAGGCTCCCGCGGGCTACACCTTC
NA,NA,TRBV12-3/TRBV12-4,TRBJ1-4,CASSTLGGEANEKLFF,TGTGCCAGCAGTACTCTGGGGGGGGAAGCTAATGAAAAACTGTTTTTT